This T cell receptor beta chain was sequenced during a study of T cells in localized non-small cell lung cancer (dated by TCRdb to 2018 to 2020). In terms of the full investigation: The study analyzed T cell repertoires of around 250 early-stage NSCLC patients, comparing tumors and uninvolved tumor-adjacent lungs. Of the NSCLC patients, around 130 were male and some 97 were female, and the mean age was approximately 66 years. All 240 or so NSCLC patients in the cohort were treatment-naive and had localized lung tumors that were resected.

At diagnosis, peripheral blood, uninvolved tumor-adjacent lung and tumor were collected and were preserved as a mix of fresh-frozen and FFPE material. For TCR repertoire profiling, blood samples were analyzed in the form of peripheral blood mononuclear cells. The immunoSEQ Assay was used to sequence TCR beta CDR3 regions from DNA. The authors' pipeline ran thus. T cell density was computed as TCR beta template counts normalized to usable DNA estimated by amplifying housekeeping genes. The preseqR package was used to estimate richness by extrapolating to 400,000 templates for PBMC samples and to 120,000 templates for tissue samples. Clonality was defined as one minus Pielou's evenness. Tissue-enriched TCRs were identified through differential abundance testing performed on productive amino-acid clonotypes, with a minimum total count of 5 and an alpha of 0.1. The Jaccard Index and the Morisita Overlap Index were used to quantify repertoire overlap between compartments. GLIPH grouped TCR beta CDR3s together with public tetramer-defined viral CDR3s, and a viral motif had to include at least three viral sequences and show V-gene enrichment. In TCRdb, the immuneACCESS table is reduced to in-frame sequences with V and J assigned. These tables do not hold every clone; where another copy was compared, an unresolved V gene accounts for under half, and the others remain unexplained. Clone size and V and J calls were adopted from that table, with D and trimming inferred from the DNA. The sample has some 71,000 clones on record, 80% to 90% of them singletons. Of the sample, around an eighth is held by the ten largest clones.

This clone was recorded a few times. It lacks a known antigen. Per-nucleotide qualities are absent, and no much larger clonotype sits a single base away. From a lookup of the germline V gene, CDR1 and CDR2 are SNHLY and FYNNEI. The CDR3 starts with the cysteine, ends with the phenylalanine, and has 16 residues. The kept DNA is CDR3 alone, 48 bases in frame from the first base. V sheds 6 bases and J sheds 8 bases, leaving 22 bases between their ends. What the authors observed across the whole study: Uninvolved tumor-adjacent lung showed the highest T cell clonality, higher than tumor, which suggests more focused antigenic responses in the adjacent lung. Multi-region tumor sequencing was not performed, so intratumor heterogeneity could not be excluded. Higher T cell density in blood was associated with longer overall survival, whereas higher clonality in adjacent lung was associated with shorter survival. Since the design was exploratory, TCR variables were selected using unadjusted p-values with no false-discovery rate correction. A median of 57 of the top 100 tumor clones turned up in the paired uninvolved adjacent lung, and 25 to 35 of those clones also ranked among the top 100 of that same adjacent lung.

This TCR was recovered from an older female donor with stage I lung adenocarcinoma. Sequenced here: peripheral blood, sampled before any cancer treatment. The rearrangement joined TRBV2 to TRBJ1-4; TRBD1 might be the D gene, on 5 matching bases. The base sequence is TGTGCCAGCAGCTTAGGCCACAGCTGGGCAGGGGAAAAACTGTTTTTT. It translates as CASSLGHSWAGEKLFF.